A selection of T cell receptor beta chains follows, all from one sample in a study of vaccination effects on CD4 cells after COVID-19. These receptors' antigens are unknown. TCRdb keeps only in-frame clones here, not all; method: immunoSEQ multiplex PCR. Among tens of thousands of clones, roughly 80% were seen once, and the ten largest hold around 7.9%. The starting material was CD4+ T cells from PBMCs cultured without peptide, obtained before COVID-19 vaccination. These receptors were collected from a human donor who had a prior SARS-CoV-2 infection. Each CDR3 is given with its conserved first and last residue. Each record gives: clone size, J gene, D gene, V gene, CDR3 DNA, CDR3 protein. The D gene is left open where the match is weak. The size field is filled for only some rows; it gives once, few, many or a size class.

size: NA
J: TRBJ1-1
D: TRBD1
V: TRBV19
DNA: TGTGCCAGTAGGAAGGGACAGGGCGGGGGTAACACTGAAGCTTTCTTT
CDR3: CASRKGQGGGNTEAFF

size: NA
J: TRBJ2-4
D: TRBD2
V: TRBV19
DNA: TGTGCCAGTAGTATTCAGGGGACTAGCGGGCCCAAAAACATTCAGTACTTC
CDR3: CASSIQGTSGPKNIQYF

size: once
J: TRBJ1-1
D: NA
V: TRBV12-3/TRBV12-4
DNA: TGTGCCAGCAGTCGGGGGCGCGGCACGGCTTTCTTT
CDR3: CASSRGRGTAFF

size: NA
J: TRBJ2-3
D: NA
V: TRBV6-5
DNA: TGTGCCAGCAGTCCTATTAGCTCTGAAACAGATACGCAGTATTTT
CDR3: CASSPISSETDTQYF

size: few
J: TRBJ2-6
D: NA
V: TRBV6-2/TRBV6-3
DNA: TGTGCCAGCAGTTCCACCATCCGCTCTGGGGCCAACGTCCTGACTTTC
CDR3: CASSSTIRSGANVLTF

size: NA
J: TRBJ2-3
D: TRBD1
V: TRBV19
DNA: TGTGCCAGTAGTCCCAGGGGGCGCGATACGCAGTATTTT
CDR3: CASSPRGRDTQYF

size: NA
J: TRBJ1-1
D: TRBD1
V: TRBV25-1
DNA: TGTGCCAGCAGAGGACAGGGCAACACTGAAGCTTTCTTT
CDR3: CASRGQGNTEAFF

size: NA
J: TRBJ2-3
D: NA
V: TRBV6-5
DNA: TGTGCCAGCAGTTGGGGGGACATAGACACAGATACGCAGTATTTT
CDR3: CASSWGDIDTDTQYF

size: NA
J: TRBJ2-3
D: TRBD1
V: TRBV3-1/TRBV3-2
DNA: TGTGCCAGCAGCCAGCGGACAGGGTGGTTCACAGATACGCAGTATTTT
CDR3: CASSQRTGWFTDTQYF

size: once
J: TRBJ2-2
D: TRBD2
V: TRBV5-1
DNA: TGCGCCAGCAGCTACGGACTAGCGGGAGGAAGGACCGGGGAGCTGTTTTTT
CDR3: CASSYGLAGGRTGELFF

size: once
J: TRBJ2-3
D: NA
V: TRBV7-3
DNA: TGTGCCAGCAGCTTTAACTCGAATACGCAGTATTTT
CDR3: CASSFNSNTQYF

size: NA
J: TRBJ2-2
D: NA
V: TRBV6-5
DNA: TGTGCCAGCAGCTCGGGACTCCTGAACACCGGGGAGCTGTTTTTT
CDR3: CASSSGLLNTGELFF

size: NA
J: TRBJ2-7
D: NA
V: TRBV19
DNA: TGTGCCAGTAATAAAGGGGGGGGGACCTACGAGCAGTACTTC
CDR3: CASNKGGGTYEQYF

size: NA
J: TRBJ1-4
D: TRBD1
V: TRBV6-6
DNA: TGTGCCAGCAGTTTCACCGGGACAGGTAAACTGTTTTTT
CDR3: CASSFTGTGKLFF

size: NA
J: TRBJ2-7
D: TRBD2
V: TRBV6-5
DNA: TGTACCAGCAGGAGAGCGGGAGTAGCTTACGAGCAGTACTTC
CDR3: CTSRRAGVAYEQYF

size: few
J: TRBJ1-1
D: NA
V: TRBV4-3
DNA: TGCGCCAGCAGCCAAGGAAGATCACGGGGTACTGAAGCTTTCTTT
CDR3: CASSQGRSRGTEAFF

size: NA
J: TRBJ2-1
D: TRBD2
V: TRBV5-1
DNA: TGCGCCAGCAGCCAGACTAGCGGGGGGGTCCCCTACAATGAGCAGTTCTTC
CDR3: CASSQTSGGVPYNEQFF

size: NA
J: TRBJ2-3
D: NA
V: TRBV4-3
DNA: TGCGCCAGCAGCCAAGTGGCGGCGGCCACACAGTATACGCAGTATTTT
CDR3: CASSQVAAATQYTQYF

size: NA
J: TRBJ1-2
D: NA
V: TRBV5-4
DNA: TGTGCCAGCAGCTTGGCCTTGCCCGGCCATGGCTACACCTTC
CDR3: CASSLALPGHGYTF

size: NA
J: TRBJ1-1
D: NA
V: TRBV27
DNA: TGTGCCAGCACCCTAAGTAGGGGGAACACTGAAGCTTTCTTT
CDR3: CASTLSRGNTEAFF

size: NA
J: TRBJ2-3
D: NA
V: TRBV20-1
DNA: TGCAGTGCTAGTAGGGGGGCAGGAGATACGCAGTATTTT
CDR3: CSASRGAGDTQYF

size: NA
J: TRBJ2-5
D: TRBD2
V: TRBV3-1/TRBV3-2
DNA: TGTGCCAGCAGCCCAGGACTAGCGGGAGGGCCTCGGGAGACCCAGTACTTC
CDR3: CASSPGLAGGPRETQYF

size: NA
J: TRBJ1-6
D: NA
V: TRBV4-2
DNA: TGTGCCAGCAGCCAAGATAACAGGGACGGCGGGCCCCTCCACTTT
CDR3: CASSQDNRDGGPLHF

size: NA
J: TRBJ2-3
D: TRBD1
V: TRBV2
DNA: TGTGCCAGCACGGACAGGGCGTCGACAGATACGCAGTATTTT
CDR3: CASTDRASTDTQYF

size: NA
J: TRBJ2-7
D: TRBD2
V: TRBV4-2
DNA: TGTGCCAGCAGCCAAGTGGGACTAGCCTCCGAGCAGTACTTC
CDR3: CASSQVGLASEQYF

size: NA
J: TRBJ2-3
D: TRBD2
V: TRBV7-3
DNA: TGTGCCAGCAGCTTAACGGCTAGCGGGAGTGTCGCAGATACGCAGTATTTT
CDR3: CASSLTASGSVADTQYF

size: NA
J: TRBJ2-3
D: TRBD2
V: TRBV11-3
DNA: TGTGCCAGCAGCATACTTAGCGGGACTGTGGCCCGTAGGCAGTATTTT
CDR3: CASSILSGTVARRQYF

size: NA
J: TRBJ1-2
D: NA
V: TRBV2
DNA: TGTGCCAGCAGTGAAGTCGGCTATAGAGGGAACACCTTC
CDR3: CASSEVGYRGNTF

size: NA
J: TRBJ2-7
D: NA
V: TRBV7-9
DNA: TGTGCCAGCAGCTACGGACGGAGCTCCTACGAGCAGTACTTC
CDR3: CASSYGRSSYEQYF

size: NA
J: TRBJ2-2
D: NA
V: TRBV30
DNA: TGTGCCTGGAGTGTACCAGGGCTGGCCGGGGAGCTGTTTTTT
CDR3: CAWSVPGLAGELFF

size: NA
J: TRBJ1-5
D: TRBD1
V: TRBV7-2
DNA: TGTGCCAGCAGCTCGAGGGGGCTCGGGGGGGGTAGTCAGCCCCAGCATTTT
CDR3: CASSSRGLGGGSQPQHF

size: NA
J: TRBJ1-3
D: NA
V: TRBV9
DNA: TGTGCCAGCAACTTCCAGGGAGATGGAAACACCATATATTTT
CDR3: CASNFQGDGNTIYF

size: NA
J: TRBJ1-2
D: NA
V: TRBV6-2/TRBV6-3
DNA: TGTGCCAGCAGTTACGTTACCTATGGCTACACCTTC
CDR3: CASSYVTYGYTF

size: NA
J: TRBJ2-7
D: NA
V: TRBV13
DNA: TGTGCCAGCAGCTTAAACAGTTTCTATTCCTACGAGCAGTACTTC
CDR3: CASSLNSFYSYEQYF

size: NA
J: TRBJ1-2
D: TRBD1
V: TRBV7-6
DNA: TGTGCCAGCAGCCCCGGCATCGGCAAACAGGGGGTTAACTATGGCTACACCTTC
CDR3: CASSPGIGKQGVNYGYTF

size: NA
J: TRBJ2-5
D: TRBD2
V: TRBV5-1
DNA: TGCGCCAGCAGCCTCCGACTAGCCCTTAGAGAGACCCAGTACTTC
CDR3: CASSLRLALRETQYF

size: NA
J: TRBJ2-1
D: TRBD2
V: TRBV5-4
DNA: TGTGCCAGCAACCACCAGCGGGAACTAAGCAACAATGAGCAGTTCTTC
CDR3: CASNHQRELSNNEQFF

size: NA
J: TRBJ1-1
D: TRBD1
V: TRBV5-1
DNA: TGCGCCAGCAGCACAAATACAGGGGGGGACACTGAAGCTTTCTTT
CDR3: CASSTNTGGDTEAFF

size: NA
J: TRBJ2-7
D: TRBD2
V: TRBV5-1
DNA: TGCGCCAGCTACGGTGGGGGACTAGCGGGGGGCCCCTACGAGCAGTACTTC
CDR3: CASYGGGLAGGPYEQYF

size: NA
J: TRBJ2-5
D: TRBD1
V: TRBV5-1
DNA: TGCGCCAGCAGCAACAACGGACAGGGGAGCCAAGAGACCCAGTACTTC
CDR3: CASSNNGQGSQETQYF

size: NA
J: TRBJ2-3
D: NA
V: TRBV27
DNA: TGTGCCAGCAGTTTATCCCCGCTCCTGGATACGCAGTATTTT
CDR3: CASSLSPLLDTQYF

size: NA
J: TRBJ2-7
D: NA
V: TRBV18
DNA: TGTGCCAGCTCACCAGGGGGCTTGGGGGCCTACGAGCAGTACTTC
CDR3: CASSPGGLGAYEQYF

size: NA
J: TRBJ1-5
D: NA
V: TRBV11-2
DNA: TGTGCCAGCAGCCCGACCACTGATCAGCCCCAGCATTTT
CDR3: CASSPTTDQPQHF

size: NA
J: TRBJ1-1
D: NA
V: TRBV12-3/TRBV12-4
DNA: TGTGCCAGCAGTTTAGCAGCGAACACTGAAGCTTTCTTT
CDR3: CASSLAANTEAFF

size: NA
J: TRBJ2-2
D: NA
V: TRBV12-3/TRBV12-4
DNA: TGTGCCAGCAGCAGACTAGAATCCGGGGAGCTGTTTTTT
CDR3: CASSRLESGELFF

size: NA
J: TRBJ2-2
D: NA
V: TRBV4-3
DNA: TGCGCCAGCAGCCAAGTCCAGTACACCGGGGAGCTGTTTTTT
CDR3: CASSQVQYTGELFF

size: NA
J: TRBJ1-6
D: NA
V: TRBV4-1
DNA: TGCGCCAGCAGCCCTTCTGGGGGCAGGGGAAATTCACCCCTCCACTTT
CDR3: CASSPSGGRGNSPLHF

size: NA
J: TRBJ1-1
D: NA
V: TRBV5-1
DNA: TGCGCCAGCAGCCTCTATCCGGGACAGAACACTGAAGCTTTCTTT
CDR3: CASSLYPGQNTEAFF

size: NA
J: TRBJ2-7
D: NA
V: TRBV9
DNA: TGTGCCAGCAGCGTAGGGCCCTCGGAGCGGAGGGCCCCTTACGAGCAGTACTTC
CDR3: CASSVGPSERRAPYEQYF

size: once
J: TRBJ2-5
D: NA
V: TRBV19
DNA: TGTGCCAGTAGTATCAGTCCATCCGAGACCCAGTACTTC
CDR3: CASSISPSETQYF

size: once
J: TRBJ1-3
D: NA
V: TRBV18
DNA: TGTGCCAGCTCGAAGCAAATAACTGCCGGGACGGTGAGCTCTGGAAACACCATATATTTT
CDR3: CASSKQITAGTVSSGNTIYF

size: NA
J: TRBJ1-4
D: NA
V: TRBV4-1
DNA: TGCGCCAGCAGCCAAGACTGGCGGAGACCTAATGAAAAACTGTTTTTT
CDR3: CASSQDWRRPNEKLFF

size: NA
J: TRBJ1-2
D: NA
V: TRBV7-9
DNA: TGTGCCAGCAGCTTAGGTGCCAGGCACTATGGCTACACCTTC
CDR3: CASSLGARHYGYTF

size: once
J: TRBJ2-5
D: TRBD2
V: TRBV7-8
DNA: TGTGCCAGCAGCTTATTGAGCGGGGGGGGAGAGAAGACCCAGTACTTC
CDR3: CASSLLSGGGEKTQYF

size: NA
J: TRBJ1-3
D: NA
V: TRBV7-3
DNA: TGTGCCAGCAGCTTGGGTCCTGGAAACACCATATATTTT
CDR3: CASSLGPGNTIYF